This T cell receptor (beta chain) was recovered during a study of graft-versus-host responses after intestinal transplantation. Libraries were prepared by immunoSEQ multiplex PCR; TCRdb keeps only in-frame clonotypes and omits some of them. Of about 94,000 clones listed, around nine tenths are singletons. As regards this clone: The antigen remains unidentified. The same CDR3 arises from other DNA sequences in this sample as well.

The CDR3 is 14 residues long. J was trimmed by 3 bases and V by 4 bases; bases with no gene match: 4. CDR1 MGHRA and CDR2 YSYEKL come from the germline V gene. V and J are TRBV4-1 and TRBJ2-7, with TRBD1 matching over 9 bases. The source of this sequence is a human donor who received an intestinal transplant. Here the sequenced sample was unstimulated CD8+ T cells sorted from spleen or lymph node cells, taken before intestinal transplant. CDR3 protein: CASSLRTGVYEQYF. Here the CDR3 DNA reads TGCGCCAGCAGCCTGAGGACAGGGGTCTACGAGCAGTACTTC.